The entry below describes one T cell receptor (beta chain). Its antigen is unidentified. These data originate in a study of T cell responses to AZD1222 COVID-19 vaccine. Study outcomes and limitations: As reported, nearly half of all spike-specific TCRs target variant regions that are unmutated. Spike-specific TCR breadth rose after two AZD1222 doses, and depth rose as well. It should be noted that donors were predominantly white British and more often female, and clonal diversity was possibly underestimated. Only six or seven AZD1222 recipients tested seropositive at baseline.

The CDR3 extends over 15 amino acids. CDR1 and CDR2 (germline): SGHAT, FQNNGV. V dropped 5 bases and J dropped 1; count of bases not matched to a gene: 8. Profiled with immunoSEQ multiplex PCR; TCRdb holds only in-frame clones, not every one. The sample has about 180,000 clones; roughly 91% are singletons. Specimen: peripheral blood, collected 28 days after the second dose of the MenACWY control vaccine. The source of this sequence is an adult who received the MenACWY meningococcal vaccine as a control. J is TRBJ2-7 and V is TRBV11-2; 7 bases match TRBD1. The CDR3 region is CASSGRDRSSYEQYF. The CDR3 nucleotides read TGTGCCAGCAGCGGCCGGGACAGATCTTCCTACGAGCAGTACTTC.